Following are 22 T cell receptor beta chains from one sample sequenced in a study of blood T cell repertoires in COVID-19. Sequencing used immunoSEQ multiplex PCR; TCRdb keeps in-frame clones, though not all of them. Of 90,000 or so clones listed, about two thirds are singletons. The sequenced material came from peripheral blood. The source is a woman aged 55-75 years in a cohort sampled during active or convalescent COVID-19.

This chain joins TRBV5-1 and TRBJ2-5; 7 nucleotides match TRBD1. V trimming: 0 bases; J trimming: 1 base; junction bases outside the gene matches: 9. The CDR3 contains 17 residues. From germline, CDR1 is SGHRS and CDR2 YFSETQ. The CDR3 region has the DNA TGCGCCAGCAGCTTGGGCGGACAGGTGGGATTCCAAGAGACCCAGTACTTC. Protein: CASSLGGQVGFQETQYF.

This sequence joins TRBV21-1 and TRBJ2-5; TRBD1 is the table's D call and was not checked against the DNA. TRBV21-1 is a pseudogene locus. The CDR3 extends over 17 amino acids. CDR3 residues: CASSKGQGLWAQETQYF. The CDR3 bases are TGTGCCAGCAGCAAGGGGCAGGGTTTATGGGCCCAAGAGACCCAGTACTTC.

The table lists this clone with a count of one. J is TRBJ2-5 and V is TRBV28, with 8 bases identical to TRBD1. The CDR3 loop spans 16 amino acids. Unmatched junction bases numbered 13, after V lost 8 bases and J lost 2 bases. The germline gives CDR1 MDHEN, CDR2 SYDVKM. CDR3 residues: CASGFKTGEIQETQYF. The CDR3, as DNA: TGTGCCAGCGGGTTTAAGACAGGGGAGATACAAGAGACCCAGTACTTC. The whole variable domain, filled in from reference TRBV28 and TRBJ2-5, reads DVKVTQSSRYLVKRTGEKVFLECVQDMDHENMFWYRQDPGLGLRLIYFSYDVKMKEKGDIPEGYSVSREKKERFSLILESASTNQTSMYLCASGFKTGEIQETQYFGPGTRLLVL.

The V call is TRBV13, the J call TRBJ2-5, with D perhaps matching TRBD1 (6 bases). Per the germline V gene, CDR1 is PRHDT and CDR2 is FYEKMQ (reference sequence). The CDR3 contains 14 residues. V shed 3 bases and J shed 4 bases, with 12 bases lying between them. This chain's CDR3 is CASSFAGAGETQYF. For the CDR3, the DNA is TGTGCCAGCAGCTTCGCAGGGGCTGGAGAGACCCAGTACTTC. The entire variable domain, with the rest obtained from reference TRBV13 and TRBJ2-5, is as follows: AAGVIQSPRHLIKEKRETATLKCYPIPRHDTVYWYQQGPGQDPQFLISFYEKMQSDKGSIPDRFSAQQFSDYHSELNMSSLELGDSALYFCASSFAGAGETQYFGPGTRLLVL.

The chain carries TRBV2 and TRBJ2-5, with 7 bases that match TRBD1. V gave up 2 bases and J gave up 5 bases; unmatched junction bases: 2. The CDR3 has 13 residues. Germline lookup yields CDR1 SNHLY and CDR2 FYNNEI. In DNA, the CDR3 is TGTGCCAGCAGTGAAACAGGGGCGGAGACCCAGTACTTC. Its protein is CASSETGAETQYF.

The CDR3 here is CASSQVGPNSAKNIQYF. CDR3 DNA: TGCGCCAGCAGCCAAGTTGGCCCCAACAGTGCCAAAAACATTCAGTACTTC. The chain joins TRBV4-3 to TRBJ2-4; D call uncertain. Trimming took off 1 base at V and 1 base at J, with 14 bases between the two ends. The germline V gene has CDR1 LGHNA and CDR2 YSLEER. The CDR3 extends over 17 amino acids.

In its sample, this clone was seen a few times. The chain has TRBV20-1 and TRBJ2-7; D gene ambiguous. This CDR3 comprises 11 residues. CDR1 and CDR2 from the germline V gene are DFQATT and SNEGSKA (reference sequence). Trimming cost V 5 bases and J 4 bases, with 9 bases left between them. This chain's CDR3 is CSAQDFYEQYF. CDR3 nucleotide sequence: TGCAGTGCTCAGGATTTTTACGAGCAGTACTTC.

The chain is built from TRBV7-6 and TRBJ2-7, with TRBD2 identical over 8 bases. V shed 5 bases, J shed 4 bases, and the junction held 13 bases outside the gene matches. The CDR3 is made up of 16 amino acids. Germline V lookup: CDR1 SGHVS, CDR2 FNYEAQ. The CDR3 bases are TGTGCCAGCAGCCCCACCCCGGGGGGGCCCCCGTACGAGCAGTACTTC. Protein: CASSPTPGGPPYEQYF.

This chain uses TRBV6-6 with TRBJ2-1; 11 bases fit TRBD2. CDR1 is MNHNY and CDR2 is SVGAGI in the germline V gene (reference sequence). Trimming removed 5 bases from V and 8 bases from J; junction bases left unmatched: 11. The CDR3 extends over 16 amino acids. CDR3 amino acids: CASSRTLAGGGHEQFF. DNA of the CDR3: TGTGCCAGCAGTCGCACGCTAGCGGGGGGCGGGCATGAGCAGTTCTTC.

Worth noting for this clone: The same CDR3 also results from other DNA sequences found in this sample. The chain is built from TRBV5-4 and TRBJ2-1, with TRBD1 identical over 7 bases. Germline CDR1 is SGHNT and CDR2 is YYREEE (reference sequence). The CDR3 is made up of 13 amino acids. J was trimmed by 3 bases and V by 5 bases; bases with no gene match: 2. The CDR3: CASRRDSYNEQFF. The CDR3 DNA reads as TGTGCCAGCAGACGGGACAGCTACAATGAGCAGTTCTTC.

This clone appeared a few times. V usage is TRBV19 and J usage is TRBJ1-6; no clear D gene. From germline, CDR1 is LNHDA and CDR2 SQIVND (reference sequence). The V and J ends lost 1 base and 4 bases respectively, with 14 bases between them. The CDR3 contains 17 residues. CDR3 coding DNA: TGTGCCAGTAGTATAGGCCAGCGAAGACTTTATAATTCACCCCTCCACTTT. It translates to CASSIGQRRLYNSPLHF.

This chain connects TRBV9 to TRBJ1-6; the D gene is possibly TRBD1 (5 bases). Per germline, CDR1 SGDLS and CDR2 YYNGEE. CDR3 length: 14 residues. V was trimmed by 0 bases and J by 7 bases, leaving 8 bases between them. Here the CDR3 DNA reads TGTGCCAGCAGCGTAGGGGGACTCAATTCACCCCTCCACTTT. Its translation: CASSVGGLNSPLHF.

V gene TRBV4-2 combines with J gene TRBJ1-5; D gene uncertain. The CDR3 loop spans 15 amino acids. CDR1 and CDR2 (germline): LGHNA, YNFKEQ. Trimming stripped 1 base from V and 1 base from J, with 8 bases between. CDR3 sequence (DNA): TGTGCCAGCAGCCAAGGTTACCAGAGCAATCAGCCCCAGCATTTT. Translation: CASSQGYQSNQPQHF.

The CDR3 DNA reads TGTGCCAGCAGCCTTTGGCTGGATGAGCAGTTCTTC. The encoded protein is CASSLWLDEQFF. The V gene is TRBV7-2, the J gene TRBJ2-1; no firm D call. The germline V gene has CDR1 SGHTA and CDR2 FQGNSA. The CDR3 is made up of 12 amino acids. Trimming removed 5 bases from V and 8 bases from J, with 10 bases in between.

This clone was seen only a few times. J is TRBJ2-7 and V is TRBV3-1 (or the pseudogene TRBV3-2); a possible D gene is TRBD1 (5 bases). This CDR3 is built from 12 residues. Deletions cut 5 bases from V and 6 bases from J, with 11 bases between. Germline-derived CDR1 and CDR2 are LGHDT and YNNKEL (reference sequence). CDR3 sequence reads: CASSYKTGEQYF. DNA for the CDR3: TGTGCCAGCAGCTACAAAACAGGCGAGCAGTACTTC.

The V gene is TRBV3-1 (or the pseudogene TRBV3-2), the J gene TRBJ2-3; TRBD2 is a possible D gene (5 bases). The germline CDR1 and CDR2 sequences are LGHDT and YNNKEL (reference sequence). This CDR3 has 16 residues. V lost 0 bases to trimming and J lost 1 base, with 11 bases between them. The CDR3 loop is CASSQDMGSRTDTQYF. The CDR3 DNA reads TGTGCCAGCAGCCAAGATATGGGGAGTCGCACAGATACGCAGTATTTT.

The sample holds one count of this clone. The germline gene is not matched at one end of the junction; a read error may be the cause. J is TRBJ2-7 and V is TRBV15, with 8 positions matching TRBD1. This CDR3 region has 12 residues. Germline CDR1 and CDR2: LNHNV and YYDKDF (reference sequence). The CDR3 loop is CATSRDNRGFNF. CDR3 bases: TGTGCCACCAGCAGAGATAACAGGGGGTTCAACTTC.

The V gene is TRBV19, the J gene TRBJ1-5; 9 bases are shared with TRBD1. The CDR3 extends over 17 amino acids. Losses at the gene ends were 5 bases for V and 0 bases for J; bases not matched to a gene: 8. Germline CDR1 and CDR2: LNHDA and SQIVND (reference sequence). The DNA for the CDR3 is TGTGCCAGTAGTCCCAGGACAGGGGCTATTAGCAATCAGCCCCAGCATTTT. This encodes CASSPRTGAISNQPQHF.

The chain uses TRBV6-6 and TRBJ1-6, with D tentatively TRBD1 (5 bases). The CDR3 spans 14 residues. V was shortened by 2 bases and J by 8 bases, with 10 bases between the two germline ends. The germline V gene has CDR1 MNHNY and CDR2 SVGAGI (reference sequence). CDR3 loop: CASSYLQGDSPLHF. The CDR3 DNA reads TGTGCCAGCAGTTACCTGCAGGGTGATTCACCCCTCCACTTT.

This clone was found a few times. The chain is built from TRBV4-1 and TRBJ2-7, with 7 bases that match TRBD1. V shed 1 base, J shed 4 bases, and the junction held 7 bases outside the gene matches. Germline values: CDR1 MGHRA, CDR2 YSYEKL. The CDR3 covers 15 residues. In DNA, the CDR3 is TGCGCCAGCAGCCAAGGGGACAGAGGATGGTACGAGCAGTACTTC. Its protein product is CASSQGDRGWYEQYF.

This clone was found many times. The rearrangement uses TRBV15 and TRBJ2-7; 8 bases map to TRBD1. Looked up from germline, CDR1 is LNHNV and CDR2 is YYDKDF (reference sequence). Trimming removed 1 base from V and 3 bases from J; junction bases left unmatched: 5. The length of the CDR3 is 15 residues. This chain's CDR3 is CATSRGGTGRYEQYF. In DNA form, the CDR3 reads TGTGCCACCAGCAGAGGTGGGACAGGACGCTACGAGCAGTACTTC. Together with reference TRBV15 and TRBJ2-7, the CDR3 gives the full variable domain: DAMVIQNPRYQVTQFGKPVTLSCSQTLNHNVMYWYQQKSSQAPKLLFHYYDKDFNNEADTPDNFQSRRPNTSFCFLDIRSPGLGDTAMYLCATSRGGTGRYEQYFGPGTRLTVT.

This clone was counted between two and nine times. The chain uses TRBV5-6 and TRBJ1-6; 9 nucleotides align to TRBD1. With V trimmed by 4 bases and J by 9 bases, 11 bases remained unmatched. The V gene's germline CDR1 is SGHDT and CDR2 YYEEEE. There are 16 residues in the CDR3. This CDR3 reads CASSRSGQGKVSPLHF. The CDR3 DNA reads TGTGCCAGCAGCCGGTCGGGACAGGGAAAGGTTTCACCCCTCCACTTT.